This is a list of T cell receptor beta chains from one sample in a study of T cells after yellow fever vaccination. TCRdb redid the calling of the 5' RACE reads with MiXCR, one entry per CDR3 protein. This table has around 340,000 distinct CDR3 sequences, 12% appearing once. The sequencing here drew on CD4+ T cells sorted from PBMCs, taken 15 days after the yellow fever booster vaccination. The receptors derive from a man aged 18 to 30 who received the YFV17D yellow fever vaccine. Both conserved end residues are part of each CDR3.

V gene,CDR3 length,J gene,CDR3 protein
TRBV7-9,15,TRBJ2-7,CASSATRGRPHEQYF
TRBV3-1,15,TRBJ1-4,CASSDTGTTTEKLFF
TRBV5-6,16,TRBJ1-5,CASSYRQGSPYQPQHF
TRBV7-2,14,TRBJ2-1,CASKRGSSYNEQFF
TRBV7-3,17,TRBJ2-2,CASSLTRDSVNTGELFF
TRBV2,13,TRBJ2-5,CASRATGQETQYF
TRBV3-1,14,TRBJ1-2,CASSQDGGGNGYTF
TRBV7-2,12,TRBJ2-7,CASTRDYEEQYF
TRBV5-1,16,TRBJ1-3,CASSLAGPLSGNTIYF
TRBV12-3/TRBV12-4,14,TRBJ2-1,CASCIAGGKNEQFF
TRBV5-1,16,TRBJ2-3,CASSFRGGPGTDTQYF
TRBV5-1,16,TRBJ2-5,CASSLADSLGEETQYF
TRBV12-3/TRBV12-4,15,TRBJ2-7,CASSFGGSSSYEQYF
TRBV7-2,20,TRBJ2-2,CASSPFGLAGGQLNTGELFF
TRBV12-3/TRBV12-4,15,TRBJ1-1,CASSFYRGLGTEAFF
TRBV7-9,13,TRBJ1-5,CASSQSGYQPQHF
TRBV7-2,17,TRBJ1-6,CASSLAFETEYNSPLHF
TRBV5-1,15,TRBJ2-6,CASSLLGSGANVLTF
TRBV7-6,15,TRBJ2-1,CASSYGGAAYNEQFF
TRBV11-2,14,TRBJ2-3,CASSLGTGGRTQYF
TRBV5-1,15,TRBJ1-1,CASSWTPFPNTEAFF
TRBV6-5,15,TRBJ2-1,CASSSWGQGYNEQFF
TRBV3-1,16,TRBJ1-4,CASSQDPQRVGEKLFF
TRBV12-3/TRBV12-4,15,TRBJ1-1,CASSLRAGVSTEAFF
TRBV10-3,12,TRBJ1-5,CAISGQNQPQHF
TRBV6-6,12,TRBJ2-5,CASSYQWMTQYF
TRBV10-3,14,TRBJ2-2,CAISENRGNGELFF
TRBV15,15,TRBJ2-1,CATSRGGGKDDEQFF
TRBV5-4,9,TRBJ1-2,CASTSPPAF
TRBV12-3/TRBV12-4,14,TRBJ1-1,CASSLSSGGTEAFF
TRBV7-6,12,TRBJ2-5,CASTVGQETQYF
TRBV6-4,11,TRBJ1-5,CARPNNQPQHF
TRBV6-2/TRBV6-3,14,TRBJ2-2,CASSYRQFPGELFF
TRBV6-4,17,TRBJ1-1,CASSQRDRENMNTEAFF
TRBV18,14,TRBJ1-2,CASSPGSFNYGYTF
TRBV7-2,17,TRBJ1-6,CASSFRGPGSANSPLHF
TRBV21-1,14,TRBJ1-2,CASSTRTGPYGYTF
TRBV6-6,13,TRBJ1-4,CASSYSPGEKLFF
TRBV5-1,15,TRBJ2-3,CASSLDPGDINTQYF
TRBV5-1,15,TRBJ2-3,CASRILSSSTDTQYF
TRBV5-4,17,TRBJ2-2,CASSLDPGTRNTGELFF
TRBV7-2,14,TRBJ1-2,CASSLISANYGYTF
TRBV6-1,14,TRBJ2-1,CASSEWNGANEQFF
TRBV12-3/TRBV12-4,13,TRBJ2-1,CASSLSEWAEQFF
TRBV11-2,17,TRBJ1-1,CASSTMGAGGGDTEAFF
TRBV7-3,13,TRBJ2-1,CASSNQGNNEQFF
TRBV2,14,TRBJ1-1,CASSAAPGGAEAFF
TRBV2,13,TRBJ2-3,CASSGGGEDTQYF
TRBV28,15,TRBJ1-2,CASISGEGGVYGYTF
TRBV29-1,16,TRBJ2-5,CSVDRQGALVGETQYF
TRBV11-2,13,TRBJ2-1,CASSSGDYNEQFF
TRBV6-6,15,TRBJ2-1,CASNQMGLADNEQFF